This T cell receptor beta chain was captured by sequencing in a study of CD8 T cells in Susac syndrome. Random hexamers were used to reverse transcribe the RNA input (about 0.5 to 1 ug). The amplification used immunoSEQ multiplex PCR on TCR beta CDR3; it spanned 54 Vbeta and 13 Jbeta. TCRdb fed the immunoSEQ multiplex PCR reads into MiXCR, producing one record per CDR3 protein. The top ten clones hold roughly 0.5% of a sample with 50,000 or so distinct CDR3 sequences, 93% of them seen once. This clonotype appeared a few times. TCR beta sequencing covered blood CD8+ and CD4+ T cells. Negative isolation yielded CD8+ and CD4+ T cells; FACS enriched TEMRA cells. This CDR3 is built from 10 residues. Germline V gene data show CDR1 as GTSNPN and CDR2 as SVGIG (reference sequence). The junction had 0 bases not matched to a gene; V was cut back by 8 bases and J by 2 bases.

Sequencing was carried out using CD8+ T cells from PBMCs. The chain combines TRBV30 with TRBJ2-7; 7 bases fit TRBD2. The source of this sequence is a human donor with multiple sclerosis. Here the CDR3 DNA reads TGTGCCGGGGGGGCCTACGAGCAGTACTTC. This gives the protein CAGGAYEQYF.